The rows below give T cell receptor beta chains drawn from one sample of a study of PD-1 blockade in classical Hodgkin lymphoma. Profiling relied on immunoSEQ multiplex PCR, and the TCRdb table lists in-frame clones only, not all of them. The top ten hold around 2.7% of the sample, which has about 85,000 clones, 90% seen once. The material sequenced was peripheral blood mononuclear cells (PBMCs), taken before the fourth cycle of nivolumab. Every receptor here comes from a human donor with classical Hodgkin lymphoma. Each CDR3 is given with its conserved first and last residue. The D gene is left open where the match is weak.

D gene: -
V gene: TRBV5-4
J gene: TRBJ1-2
CDR3 length: 16
CDR3 DNA: TGTGCCAGCAGCTTGGCCGGCGGTGGTGGGAACTATGGCTACACCTTC
CDR3 protein: CASSLAGGGGNYGYTF

D gene: -
V gene: TRBV7-9
J gene: TRBJ1-4
CDR3 length: 15
CDR3 DNA: TGTGCCAGCAGCCTCAATAGTGCAACTAATGAAAAACTGTTTTTT
CDR3 protein: CASSLNSATNEKLFF

D gene: -
V gene: TRBV19
J gene: TRBJ2-1
CDR3 length: 14
CDR3 DNA: TGTGCCAGTAGTATGGGGCGTTCGTGGAATGAGCAGTTCTTC
CDR3 protein: CASSMGRSWNEQFF

D gene: -
V gene: TRBV10-2
J gene: TRBJ2-2
CDR3 length: 14
CDR3 DNA: TGCGCCAGCAGTGGACAGAGAAACACCGGGGAGCTGTTTTTT
CDR3 protein: CASSGQRNTGELFF

D gene: -
V gene: TRBV19
J gene: TRBJ1-5
CDR3 length: 16
CDR3 DNA: TGTGCCAGTACCTCGTTTGGGGGACTTAGCAATCAGCCCCAGCATTTT
CDR3 protein: CASTSFGGLSNQPQHF

D gene: -
V gene: TRBV10-2
J gene: TRBJ1-2
CDR3 length: 15
CDR3 DNA: TGCGCCAGCAGTGAGTCGACAGGAGGAGATTATGGCTACACCTTC
CDR3 protein: CASSESTGGDYGYTF

D gene: TRBD2
V gene: TRBV7-9
J gene: TRBJ2-7
CDR3 length: 18
CDR3 DNA: TGTGCCAGCAGCCCAGGGACTAGCGGGGGGGCTTTTTCCTACGAGCAGTACTTC
CDR3 protein: CASSPGTSGGAFSYEQYF

D gene: TRBD1
V gene: TRBV28
J gene: TRBJ2-2
CDR3 length: 16
CDR3 DNA: TGTGCCAGCAACTCCCCCGGGACAGGGGGACACGGGGAGCTGTTTTTT
CDR3 protein: CASNSPGTGGHGELFF

D gene: TRBD2
V gene: TRBV7-9
J gene: TRBJ2-6
CDR3 length: 16
CDR3 DNA: TGTGCCAGCAGCTTGGGAGGGGCCTATGGGGCCAACGTCCTGACTTTC
CDR3 protein: CASSLGGAYGANVLTF

D gene: -
V gene: TRBV9
J gene: TRBJ2-7
CDR3 length: 14
CDR3 DNA: TGTGCCAGCAGCGCTGAGACAGGTGTTGTCGAGCAGTACTTC
CDR3 protein: CASSAETGVVEQYF

D gene: -
V gene: TRBV7-8
J gene: TRBJ1-6
CDR3 length: 15
CDR3 DNA: TGTGCCAGCAGCCTCTCAAAACCGCATAATTCACCCCTCCACTTT
CDR3 protein: CASSLSKPHNSPLHF

D gene: TRBD2
V gene: TRBV2
J gene: TRBJ2-5
CDR3 length: 16
CDR3 DNA: TGTGCCAGCGAAAGGGGGAGCGGGGGGGCCGAAGAGACCCAGTACTTC
CDR3 protein: CASERGSGGAEETQYF

D gene: -
V gene: TRBV30
J gene: TRBJ1-2
CDR3 length: 16
CDR3 DNA: TGTGCCTGGAGTGTCCGGGGCCCCGAGACCAACTATGGCTACACCTTC
CDR3 protein: CAWSVRGPETNYGYTF

D gene: TRBD1
V gene: TRBV28
J gene: TRBJ1-4
CDR3 length: 15
CDR3 DNA: TGTGCCAGCAGCCCGTACGAGACAGGGTATGAAAAACTGTTTTTT
CDR3 protein: CASSPYETGYEKLFF

D gene: -
V gene: TRBV28
J gene: TRBJ2-1
CDR3 length: 14
CDR3 DNA: TGTGCCAGCAGTTTATCTGGCAGTATGAATAAGCAGTTCTTC
CDR3 protein: CASSLSGSMNKQFF

D gene: TRBD2
V gene: TRBV5-6
J gene: TRBJ2-1
CDR3 length: 17
CDR3 DNA: TGTGCCAGCAGCCCGCCGGGACTAGCGGGGGGGCTCAATGAGCAGTTCTTC
CDR3 protein: CASSPPGLAGGLNEQFF